Below, 13 T cell receptor beta chains from the same sample are listed, as sequenced in a study of shared clonotypes between healthy human individuals. Profiling relied on immunoSEQ multiplex PCR, and the TCRdb table lists in-frame clones only, not all of them. The sample lists 650,000 to 800,000 clones, roughly 72% occurring once. The sequenced sample consisted of memory CD4+ T cells sorted from blood. Noted subset: CD45RA-negative fraction. The receptors were sampled from a woman under 40 in good health.

This chain uses TRBV19 with TRBJ2-3; 7 nucleotides align to TRBD1. This CDR3 is 14 amino acids long. V shed 3 bases and J 6 bases; nucleotides not matched to a gene: 6. The germline CDR1 and CDR2 sequences are LNHDA and SQIVND (reference sequence). The CDR3 spells CASSIDRVGDTQYF. Here the CDR3 DNA reads TGTGCCAGTAGTATCGACAGGGTTGGGGATACGCAGTATTTT. The full variable domain, its missing parts supplied by reference TRBV19 and TRBJ2-3, is DGGITQSPKYLFRKEGQNVTLSCEQNLNHDAMYWYRQDPGQGLRLIYYSQIVNDFQKGDIAEGYSVSREKKESFPLTVTSAQKNPTAFYLCASSIDRVGDTQYFGPGTRLTVL.

This chain joins TRBV5-1 and TRBJ2-1; D might be TRBD2 (5 bases). This CDR3 spans 15 amino acids. CDR1 is SGHRS, CDR2 YFSETQ, per germline. Deletions cut 4 bases from V and 0 bases from J, with 11 bases between. The CDR3 loop reads CASSRSSASYNEQFF. The CDR3 DNA follows: TGCGCCAGCAGCCGGAGTAGCGCCTCCTACAATGAGCAGTTCTTC.

This clone has a single count. Other DNA variants within this sample encode the same CDR3. The chain employs TRBV30 and TRBJ1-5; tentative D call: TRBD1 (5 bases). Trimming took off 0 bases at V and 7 bases at J, with 7 bases between the two ends. Germline values: CDR1 GTSNPN, CDR2 SVGIG (reference sequence). The CDR3 length is 12 residues. This CDR3 reads CAWSVRGQPQHF. CDR3 DNA: TGTGCCTGGAGTGTACGGGGGCAGCCCCAGCATTTT.

This clone has just a few counts. The chain recombines TRBV6-1 with TRBJ2-4, with 8 bases that match TRBD1. After removal of 4 bases from V and 0 bases from J, the junction contained 11 bases not matched to a gene. The V gene's germline CDR1 is MNHNS and CDR2 SASEGT. This CDR3 spans 18 amino acids. In nucleotides, the CDR3 is TGTGCCAGCAGTGGGGTAAAGACAGGGGAGCTAGCCAAAAACATTCAGTACTTC. Translation: CASSGVKTGELAKNIQYF.

This chain links TRBV4-1 with TRBJ1-2, with D possibly matching TRBD1 (5 bases). Trimming pared 2 bases from V and 2 bases from J, leaving 9 bases between. This CDR3 is built from 14 residues. The germline gives CDR1 MGHRA, CDR2 YSYEKL. This CDR3 reads CASSQPRENYGYTF. In DNA form, the CDR3 reads TGCGCCAGCAGCCAACCCAGGGAGAACTATGGCTACACCTTC.

V usage is TRBV18 and J usage is TRBJ1-5; D ambiguous. Germline V gene lookup returns CDR1 KGHSH and CDR2 LQKENI. This CDR3 spans 13 amino acids. Trimming pared 2 bases from V and 5 bases from J, leaving 7 bases between. The CDR3, as DNA: TGTGCCAGCTCACCAGGGTCCTATCAGCCCCAGCATTTT. This codes for CASSPGSYQPQHF.

The chain combines TRBV19 with TRBJ1-5, with D possibly TRBD1 on 6 matching bases. V lost 3 bases to trimming and J lost 7 bases, with 13 bases between them. The CDR3 has 14 residues. Germline loops: CDR1 LNHDA, CDR2 SQIVND (reference sequence). In DNA, the CDR3 is TGTGCCAGTAGTATGGACAGTTTAGCCCAGCCCCAGCATTTT. It codes for CASSMDSLAQPQHF.

The rearrangement uses TRBV5-1 and TRBJ2-1; 10 bases line up with TRBD2. CDR1 and CDR2 from the germline V gene are SGHRS and YFSETQ. The V and J ends lost 2 bases and 5 bases, in that order; junction bases with no gene match: 7. This CDR3 spans 16 amino acids. The CDR3 DNA is TGCGCCAGCAGCTTCTTAGCGGGAGGCAACGACAATGAGCAGTTCTTC. It is translated as CASSFLAGGNDNEQFF.

The V and J genes are TRBV28 and TRBJ1-2; TRBD1 is a possible D gene (6 bases). V shed 6 bases and J shed 6 bases, with 23 bases lying between them. This CDR3 has 16 residues. Germline V gene sequence: CDR1 MDHEN, CDR2 SYDVKM. CDR3 residues: CASSQSSRGSGHGYTF. The CDR3 DNA follows: TGTGCCAGCAGCCAAAGCTCCAGGGGCAGCGGGCATGGCTACACCTTC.

In regard to this clone: Within the sample, other DNA sequences also encode this same CDR3. The genes are TRBV20-1 and TRBJ2-7; D uncertain. From germline, CDR1 is DFQATT and CDR2 SNEGSKA (reference sequence). The germline V and J ends were trimmed by 6 bases and 3 bases, with 6 bases remaining between them. The CDR3 is 10 residues long. CDR3 nucleotides: TGCAGTGCGGGAAACTACGAGCAGTACTTC. It specifies CSAGNYEQYF.

This clone has at least ten counts. This chain joins TRBV6-5 and TRBJ2-5; D possibly corresponds to TRBD2 (7 bases). Germline CDR1 reads MNHEY; CDR2 reads SVGAGI. V was shortened by 4 bases and J by 5 bases, with 20 bases between the two germline ends. CDR3 length equals 16 residues. CDR3 sequence (DNA): TGTGCCAGCAGTTCCCGAAACCCGGGGGGCGGGGAGACCCAGTACTTC. Its translation is CASSSRNPGGGETQYF.

The chain carries TRBV6-6 and TRBJ2-7, with D possibly TRBD1 on 5 matching bases. The CDR3 is 15 residues long. The V and J ends lost 7 bases and 4 bases respectively, with 20 bases between them. Germline values: CDR1 MNHNY, CDR2 SVGAGI (reference sequence). The CDR3, as DNA: TGTGCCAGCACAGACAGTGGTACAAGAATTTACGAGCAGTACTTC. This translates into CASTDSGTRIYEQYF.

This chain joins TRBV7-8 and TRBJ2-2; the D gene is possibly TRBD2 (6 bases). This CDR3 is built from 16 residues. Trimming shortened V by 5 bases and J by 3 bases, and 16 bases separated the two germline ends. Germline V gene sequence: CDR1 SGHVS, CDR2 FQNEAQ. As DNA, the CDR3 is TGTGCCAGCAGCGGCGGGGCAGGGCAGGACACCGGGGAGCTGTTTTTT. This translates into CASSGGAGQDTGELFF.